These T cell receptor beta chains were read from a single sample in a study of cytomegalovirus exposure and HLA in healthy donors. Clones were read by immunoSEQ multiplex PCR, and TCRdb kept only the in-frame ones, dropping some. The sample has about 120,000 clones, around 72% seen once; the top ten hold more than 3%. Sequenced input: PBMCs. These receptors came from a man aged 30 to 45 in good health and CMV-seronegative. Both conserved end residues are part of each CDR3. The D gene is left open where the match is weak. Expanded clones are given a class, and other clones once, few, many or no size at all.

.	TRBV19	TRBJ1-2	once	CASSDDSLYGYTF	TGTGCCAGTAGTGATGACAGTCTCTATGGCTACACCTTC
.	TRBV7-8	TRBJ1-1	few	CASSSGTLGNTEAFF	TGTGCCAGCAGCTCGGGGACATTGGGGAACACTGAAGCTTTCTTT
TRBD1	TRBV27	TRBJ2-1	.	CASSTTGAAYNEQFF	TGTGCCAGCAGTACCACAGGGGCCGCCTACAATGAGCAGTTCTTC
.	TRBV5-4	TRBJ2-1	few	CASSLAGSDEQFF	TGTGCCAGCAGCTTGGCGGGGTCCGATGAGCAGTTCTTC
TRBD2	TRBV7-2	TRBJ2-5	few	CASSLVGLAGDGETQYF	TGTGCCAGCAGCTTAGTTGGCCTAGCGGGGGATGGGGAGACCCAGTACTTC
TRBD1	TRBV28	TRBJ1-6	.	CASSWTGSSPLHF	TGTGCCAGCAGTTGGACAGGGAGCTCACCCCTCCACTTT
.	TRBV10-3	TRBJ2-1	.	CAISEFGFSSYNEQFF	TGTGCCATCAGTGAGTTCGGGTTTAGCTCCTACAATGAGCAGTTCTTC
.	TRBV28	TRBJ1-2	.	CASSSRNLQGNYGYTF	TGTGCCAGCAGTTCCCGCAACCTCCAGGGTAACTATGGCTACACCTTC
.	TRBV10-3	TRBJ1-5	.	CAVRRGGGQPQHF	TGTGCCGTCCGGCGAGGCGGGGGGCAGCCCCAGCATTTT
.	TRBV5-4	TRBJ1-2	once	CASSLDSFWGYTF	TGTGCCAGCAGCTTAGACAGTTTTTGGGGCTACACCTTC
.	TRBV28	TRBJ2-3	.	CATTRDTGADTQYF	TGTGCCACCACTCGGGACACCGGCGCAGATACGCAGTATTTT
TRBD2	TRBV29-1	TRBJ2-5	.	CSVVPGGVGETQYF	TGCAGCGTTGTTCCCGGGGGGGTCGGGGAGACCCAGTACTTC
.	TRBV2	TRBJ1-5	.	CASSDGGAGQPQHF	TGTGCCAGCAGTGACGGGGGGGCGGGTCAGCCCCAGCATTTT
TRBD1	TRBV6-5	TRBJ2-2	.	CASSYSSGTAGELFF	TGTGCCAGCAGTTACTCGTCAGGGACAGCCGGGGAGCTGTTTTTT
TRBD1	TRBV4-2	TRBJ2-4	few	CASSQAKDRGLRYF	TGTGCCAGCAGCCAAGCTAAGGACAGGGGGCTTCGGTACTTC
TRBD2	TRBV5-5	TRBJ2-7	few	CASSSRTSGGKQYF	TGTGCCAGCAGCTCCCGGACTAGCGGGGGGAAGCAGTACTTC
.	TRBV28	TRBJ2-5	.	CASSPIPSTRAKETQYF	TGTGCCAGCAGTCCTATCCCCTCTACGAGGGCTAAAGAGACCCAGTACTTC
.	TRBV6-1	TRBJ1-3	.	CASRFDKPGNTIYF	TGTGCCAGCAGATTTGACAAACCTGGAAACACCATATATTTT
TRBD1	TRBV27	TRBJ2-7	.	CASRETGYHEQYF	TGTGCCAGCAGAGAGACAGGGTACCACGAGCAGTACTTC
.	TRBV30	TRBJ2-7	.	CAWSLGLKNYEQYF	TGTGCCTGGAGCCTCGGACTGAAGAACTACGAGCAGTACTTC